This is a list of T cell receptor beta chains from one sample in a study of molecular identifiers for immune sequencing clone quantification. MiXCR, applied by TCRdb to the PCR reads, yields one record per CDR3 protein. The sample comprises over 600,000 distinct CDR3 sequences, just under 20% of which are singletons, and 0.75% to 0.95% rests with the top ten. Sequenced material: naive CD8+ T cells from blood, with Jurkat cell RNA spiked in. Source of these receptors: a human donor in good health. Some libraries in this study had Jurkat cell RNA spiked in. Each CDR3 is given with its conserved first and last residue. The order of the fields is J gene, V gene, CDR3 protein.

>TRBJ2-2|TRBV7-3
CTSSLTQSGELFF
>TRBJ1-1|TRBV7-9
CASSLERLRNTEAFF
>TRBJ2-2|TRBV9
CASSVGLAVNTGELFF
>TRBJ2-7|TRBV20-1
CSAREEFSSYEQYF
>TRBJ2-5|TRBV7-9
CASSPSGGLYF
>TRBJ2-1|TRBV7-9
CASSSPTSGRAYNEQFF
>TRBJ2-2|TRBV7-9
CASSFSPTNTGELFF
>TRBJ1-6|TRBV5-4
CASSSDGNSPLHF
>TRBJ2-1|TRBV6-2/TRBV6-3
CASSPGFEIDEQFF
>TRBJ1-6|TRBV12-3/TRBV12-4
CASTTSTGNNSPLHF
>TRBJ2-3|TRBV6-2/TRBV6-3
CASITPGLAGGKQQYF
>TRBJ2-7|TRBV20-1
CSAGGGSGYEQYF
>TRBJ2-3|TRBV30
CAWRRGLAGGTDTQYF
>TRBJ2-7|TRBV15
CATSRGLVSPYGQYF
>TRBJ2-1|TRBV11-2
CASSHGLAGGPSSYNEQFF
>TRBJ2-3|TRBV27
CAGSPLVTGATDTQYF
>TRBJ2-7|TRBV27
CASTSGTVSYEQYF
>TRBJ2-6|TRBV20-1
CRQIGGTSGNCSGANVLTF
>TRBJ1-3|TRBV6-2/TRBV6-3
CASSYSSGNTIYF
>TRBJ2-7|TRBV20-1
CSARDRGQGYEQYF
>TRBJ2-5|TRBV9
CASSEGLSGGETQYF
>TRBJ2-2|TRBV30
CAWRGLGTGELFF
>TRBJ1-6|TRBV27
CASSFSANSPLHF
>TRBJ2-7|TRBV3-1
CASSPAGASAYEQYF
>TRBJ2-3|TRBV28
CASTLGRLAPYLGSTQYF
>TRBJ2-1|TRBV29-1
CSVSLAGRGDEQFF
>TRBJ1-2|TRBV20-1
CSAREQGSNYGYTF
>TRBJ1-2|TRBV29-1
CSVRDGNGSYTF
>TRBJ2-1|TRBV12-3/TRBV12-4
CASSQLADSSYNEQFF
>TRBJ2-1|TRBV13
CASSSGTTYNEQFF
>TRBJ2-2|TRBV11-2
CASKERGGTGELFF
>TRBJ2-7|TRBV7-6
CASSPFGQGYDEQYF